A single sample gave rise to the 29 T cell receptor beta chains below, sequenced in a study of T cell clonality in common variable immunodeficiency. Assay: immunoSEQ multiplex PCR; the TCRdb copy retains only in-frame clones and omits some. The repertoire yields roughly 40,000 clones, none seen only once; the top ten contain around 1.4%. Specimen: peripheral blood mononuclear cells. Receptor source: a person between 18 and 75 years old in good health.

Notes on this clone: The read ends 3 residues before the CDR3 terminus; that terminus is restored from the germline J gene. V gene TRBV6-1 combines with J gene TRBJ2-2, with no clear D. The CDR3 is 14 residues long. CDR1 and CDR2 (germline): MNHNS, SASEGT. The DNA read from the CDR3 is TGTGCCAGCAGTGAGTACAGAGAAAATTCACCG. Translation gives CASSEYRENSP. The CDR3 as a whole reads CASSEYRENSPLFF.

This clone was observed many times. The missing CDR3 end, 3 residues past where the read stops, is filled in from the germline J gene. J is TRBJ2-1 and V is TRBV6-1; the match to TRBD2 covers 10 bases. The germline V gene encodes CDR1 MNHNS and CDR2 SASEGT. V dropped 3 bases and J dropped 5; count of bases not matched to a gene: 4. This CDR3 region has 15 residues. The CDR3 spells CASSEGLARNNEQFF. Partial CDR3 DNA: TGTGCCAGCAGTGAGGGACTAGCGAGAAACAATGAG.

This clone was seen ten or more times. The CDR3 goes on 3 residues after the read ends, and that part is filled in from the germline J gene. This sequence joins TRBV10-3 and TRBJ2-3; 11 nucleotides align to TRBD2. CDR3 size: 15 residues. Germline lookup yields CDR1 ENHRY and CDR2 SYGVKD. V lost 2 bases, J lost 6 bases, and 4 bases stayed unmatched. The CDR3 bases that were read are TGTGCCATCAGTGAGCTAGCGGGAGGAAGGGATACG. Translating gives CAISELAGGRDT. From start to end, the CDR3 is CAISELAGGRDTQYF.

This clone came up a few times. The read ends 3 residues shy of where the CDR3 ends; the end is completed using the germline J gene. V is TRBV18 and J is TRBJ2-2; the match to TRBD2 covers 7 bases. The CDR3 is 13 residues long. Germline CDR1 is KGHSH and CDR2 is LQKENI. CDR3 protein: CVGGEGDNSPLFF. CDR3 DNA (partial): TGTGTCGGAGGGGAGGGAGATAATTCACCG.

This clone was seen repeatedly, ten times or more. From the germline J gene comes the end of the CDR3, since the read stops 3 residues before it. The V and J genes are TRBV5-1 and TRBJ2-2, with D unclear. Per the germline V gene, CDR1 is SGHRS and CDR2 is YFSETQ. This CDR3 region has 16 residues. Trimming stripped 0 bases from V and 1 base from J, with 10 bases between. The part of the CDR3 DNA that was read is TGCGCCAGCAGCTTGGAGCTGGGCCTGAACACCGGGGAG. Its protein is CASSLELGLNTGE. The whole CDR3 protein is CASSLELGLNTGELFF.

This clone was observed many times. The read falls 3 residues short of the CDR3 end, and the missing part is taken from the germline J gene. The V gene is TRBV4-1, the J gene TRBJ2-3, with 10 bases lining up with TRBD2. The CDR3 totals 18 residues. CDR1 and CDR2 (germline): MGHRA, YSYEKL. J lost 1 base, V lost 1 base, and 8 bases had no gene match. CDR3: CASSQASGGLRGTDTQYF. The sequenced part of the CDR3 DNA is TGCGCCAGCAGCCAAGCTAGCGGGGGCCTCAGGGGCACAGATACG.

This clone came up many times. The read terminates 3 residues ahead of where the CDR3 ends, so the germline J gene completes it. The chain recombines TRBV19 with TRBJ2-1; 8 bases match TRBD2. Per germline, CDR1 LNHDA and CDR2 SQIVND (reference sequence). J gave up 8 bases and V 3 bases, and 6 bases lay outside the gene matches. The CDR3 has 14 amino acids. This CDR3 is CASSMRTSLDEQFF. The part of the CDR3 DNA that was read is TGTGCCAGTAGTATGAGGACTAGCTTGGATGAG.

To note about this clone: With the read ending 3 residues before the CDR3 end, the germline J gene is used to fill in that end. The sample has other DNA sequences that encode this CDR3 too. The V call is TRBV19, the J call TRBJ1-3; D is unresolved. This CDR3 contains 14 residues. V lost 10 bases to trimming and J lost 4 bases, with 17 bases between them. Per the germline V gene, CDR1 is LNHDA and CDR2 is SQIVND (reference sequence). The CDR3: CATTTLARGNTIYF. The sequenced part of the CDR3 DNA is TGTGCCACCACGACACTCGCAAGGGGAAACACC.

In this sample, this clone turned up many times. The read ends 3 residues before the CDR3 terminus; that terminus is restored from the germline J gene. The chain carries TRBV5-8 and TRBJ2-2; D ambiguous. This CDR3 spans 14 amino acids. The V and J ends lost 0 bases and 1 base respectively, with 4 bases between them. CDR1 is SGHTS, CDR2 YDEGEE, per germline. The DNA read from the CDR3 is TGTGCCAGCAGCTTGGTCGGGAACACCGGGGAG. Translation gives CASSLVGNTGE. The whole CDR3 protein reads CASSLVGNTGELFF.

There are many counts of this clone. The CDR3 is cut off 3 residues early in the read; its end comes from the germline J gene. This sequence joins TRBV12-3 or TRBV12-4 and TRBJ2-1; no definite D call. V was pared by 4 bases and J by 8 bases, with 12 bases between. The CDR3 runs to 13 residues. The CDR3 sequence is CASSYPPADEQFF. CDR3 DNA, as far as it was read: TGTGCCAGCAGTTACCCGCCTGCAGATGAG.

This clone was found many times. The CDR3 extends 3 residues past the end of the read, so its final part is completed from the germline J gene. This chain joins TRBV2 and TRBJ1-4, with D uncertain. V lost 6 bases, J lost 0 bases, and 11 bases lay in between. The CDR3 contains 15 residues. Germline V gene data show CDR1 as SNHLY and CDR2 as FYNNEI. Here the CDR3 reads CASRIGLTTNEKLFF. The CDR3 bases that were read are TGTGCCAGCAGGATAGGGTTGACAACTAATGAAAAA.

This clone was observed at least ten times. The CDR3 goes on 3 residues after the read ends, and that part is filled in from the germline J gene. The V gene is TRBV5-1, the J gene TRBJ2-1; D might be TRBD2 (6 bases). Germline values: CDR1 SGHRS, CDR2 YFSETQ. This CDR3 comprises 16 residues. The germline V and J ends were trimmed by 7 bases and 3 bases, with 20 bases remaining between them. Incomplete CDR3 DNA: TGCGCCAGCCGCCTGAGCGGGCCCCAATACTACAATGAG. Protein sequence: CASRLSGPQYYNE. The whole CDR3 sequence is CASRLSGPQYYNEQFF.

This clone was detected a few times. CDR3 bases read: TGTGCCAGCAGCCAGGGGGCGAACACAGATACG. It codes for CASSQGANTDT. The entire CDR3 protein is CASSQGANTDTQYF. The chain uses TRBV11-3 and TRBJ2-3, with TRBD1 identical over 8 bases. The sequenced fragment ends 3 residues before the CDR3 boundary, so the rest is inferred from the germline J gene. The germline V gene has CDR1 SGHNT and CDR2 YENEEA. After removal of 5 bases from V and 2 bases from J, the junction contained 3 bases not matched to a gene. The CDR3 sequence is 14 residues long.

This clone has ten or more counts. The CDR3 end is not reached by the read, which stops 3 residues before it; the germline J gene fills it in. The J gene is TRBJ2-7, the V gene TRBV5-6; 9 bases are a match to TRBD1. The CDR3 is 14 amino acids. With 1 base clipped from V and 5 bases from J, the junction kept 4 bases outside the gene matches. Germline V gene sequence: CDR1 SGHDT, CDR2 YYEEEE. The sequenced CDR3 bases are TGTGCCAGCAGCTTGTGGGACAGGGTCGACGAG. Encoded protein: CASSLWDRVDE. The entire CDR3 protein reads CASSLWDRVDEQYF.

This clone was seen ten or more times. The CDR3 end is not reached by the read, which stops 3 residues before it; the germline J gene fills it in. V and J are TRBV5-1 and TRBJ2-3; possibly TRBD2 for D (5 bases). The CDR3 consists of 19 residues. CDR1 and CDR2 from the germline V gene are SGHRS and YFSETQ. V shed 3 bases and J shed 0 bases, with 23 bases lying between them. CDR3 loop: CASSSIAYGLARSTDTQYF. The CDR3 DNA, read in part, is TGCGCCAGCAGCTCCATAGCCTATGGACTCGCTCGTAGCACAGATACG.

This clone was observed at least ten times. The read finishes 3 residues shy of the CDR3 end, and the germline J gene is used to complete it. The chain joins TRBV7-2 to TRBJ1-3; perhaps TRBD1 as D (5 bases). Germline-derived CDR1 and CDR2 are SGHTA and FQGNSA. This CDR3 has 14 amino acids. CDR3 residues: CASSPPGLAGGIYF. The part of the CDR3 DNA that was read is TGTGCCAGCAGCCCACCGGGACTAGCGGGAGGT.

This clone came up many times. The missing CDR3 end, 3 residues past where the read stops, is filled in from the germline J gene. J is TRBJ2-5 and V is TRBV12-3 or TRBV12-4, with D perhaps TRBD1 (6 bases). The CDR3 is 13 residues long. V was trimmed by 5 bases and J by 5 bases, leaving 12 bases between them. This CDR3 reads CASSIQGRETQYF. The sequenced part of the CDR3 DNA is TGTGCCAGCAGTATACAGGGTAGGGAGACC.

This clone has ten or more counts. CDR3 region: CASSPDTQREAPETVSQYF. The sequenced CDR3 bases are TGTGCCAGCTCACCAGACACGCAGCGGGAGGCCCCAGAGACCGTTTCT. The genes are TRBV18 and TRBJ2-4; 9 nucleotides agree with TRBD2. The read ends 3 residues before the CDR3 terminus; that terminus is restored from the germline J gene. This CDR3 is 19 amino acids long. Per the germline V gene, CDR1 is KGHSH and CDR2 is LQKENI.

This clone was recorded a few times. At one end, the junction sequence differs from germline, possibly due to a read error. The DNA ends 3 residues before the CDR3 does, and the rest of the CDR3 is filled in from the germline J gene. This chain uses TRBV7-4 with TRBJ1-2; D remains ambiguous. Germline V gives CDR1 SGHVT, CDR2 SQSDAQ. This CDR3 contains 17 residues. CDR3 DNA, as far as it was read: TGCACCAGCAGCTACTCTACCCGAATCCCCGCGGAATATGGC. Residues: CTSSYSTRIPAEYG. The whole CDR3 sequence is CTSSYSTRIPAEYGYTF.

This clone was seen repeatedly, ten times or more. Read data end 3 residues before the CDR3 end; the end is taken from the germline J gene. The chain joins TRBV5-5 to TRBJ2-2; TRBD1 might be the D (6 bases). Germline V gene sequence: CDR1 SGHKS, CDR2 YYEKEE (reference sequence). The CDR3 consists of 15 residues. V gave up 4 bases and J gave up 5 bases, with 15 bases separating them. The part of the CDR3 DNA that was read is TGTGCCAGCAGCCCAGGGGTATTAGGGACCGGGGAG. Its translation: CASSPGVLGTGE. The CDR3 reads in full as CASSPGVLGTGELFF. The full variable domain, completed using reference TRBV5-5 and TRBJ2-2, is DAGVTQSPTHLIKTRGQQVTLRCSPISGHKSVSWYQQVLGQGPQFIFQYYEKEERGRGNFPDRFSARQFPNYSSELNVNALLLGDSALYLCASSPGVLGTGELFFGEGSRLTVL.

In its sample, this clone was seen many times. With the read ending 3 residues before the CDR3 end, the germline J gene is used to fill in that end. The gene calls are TRBV4-2 and TRBJ1-2; 7 positions agree with TRBD1. The ends lost 1 base at V and 5 bases at J; junction bases unmatched: 1. Germline assignment: CDR1 LGHNA and CDR2 YNFKEQ. The CDR3 runs 13 residues. The CDR3 region is CASSQATGYGYTF. The covered CDR3 bases are TGTGCCAGCAGCCAAGCGACAGGGTATGGC.

This clone was observed many times. The CDR3 spells CASSQIRQGYGYGYTF. The CDR3 bases that were read are TGTGCCAGCAGCCAGATTAGACAGGGGTATGGCTATGGC. The chain employs TRBV7-8 and TRBJ1-2; 8 nucleotides match TRBD1. Sequencing ends 3 residues short of the CDR3 end; the germline J gene provides the rest. The V gene end was trimmed by 5 bases and the J gene end by 4 bases; junction bases not matched to a gene: 12. Germline V gene lookup returns CDR1 SGHVS and CDR2 FQNEAQ. This CDR3 region has 16 residues. Filled out from reference TRBV7-8 and TRBJ1-2, the complete variable domain reads GAGVSQSPRYKVAKRGQDVALRCDPISGHVSLFWYQQALGQGPEFLTYFQNEAQLDKSGLPSDRFFAERPEGSVSTLKIQRTQQEDSAVYLCASSQIRQGYGYGYTFGSGTRLTVV.

This clone has a count of ten or more. From the germline J gene comes the end of the CDR3, since the read stops 3 residues before it. This chain uses TRBV29-1 with TRBJ2-1; D might be TRBD1 (6 bases). Germline loops: CDR1 SQVTM, CDR2 ANQGSEA. The CDR3 loop spans 11 amino acids. V lost 6 bases and J lost 8, with 11 bases in between. The CDR3 DNA, read in part, is TGCAGCGTCTTCAGGGGCGATGAG. Protein product: CSVFRGDE. From start to end, the CDR3 is CSVFRGDEQFF.

About this clone itself: The CDR3 extends 3 residues past the end of the read, so its final part is completed from the germline J gene. The J gene is TRBJ1-1, the V gene TRBV19; a weak D match, TRBD1 (6 bases). Germline CDR1 and CDR2: LNHDA and SQIVND (reference sequence). The CDR3 runs 17 residues. V was pared by 7 bases and J by 0 bases, with 21 bases between. The CDR3 DNA, read in part, is TGTGCCAGTAACCCTATCGGGGGGGGGCTTTTGAACACTGAA. It yields the protein CASNPIGGGLLNTE. The full CDR3 is CASNPIGGGLLNTEAFF.

This clone showed up many times. The read finishes 3 residues shy of the CDR3 end, and the germline J gene is used to complete it. This rearrangement joins TRBV13 to TRBJ1-4; D call uncertain. Germline assignment: CDR1 PRHDT and CDR2 FYEKMQ (reference sequence). Trimming cost V 6 bases and J 10 bases, with 18 bases left between them. CDR3 length: 14 residues. The CDR3 region is CASSFRSEAGKLFF. The sequenced CDR3 bases are TGTGCCAGCAGTTTCCGGTCCGAAGCGGGAAAA.

This clone came up many times. The read ends 3 residues early relative to the CDR3; the germline J gene fills the gap. The chain has TRBV11-3 and TRBJ2-3; D may be TRBD1 (5 bases). The germline V gene has CDR1 SGHNT and CDR2 YENEEA. The CDR3 is made up of 14 amino acids. The V gene lost 5 bases and the J gene lost 1 base, with 10 bases spanning the gap. This CDR3 reads CASSRGAGTDTQYF. The sequenced CDR3 bases are TGTGCCAGCAGCAGGGGTGCAGGCACAGATACG.

Details on this clone: Coverage ceases 3 residues before the CDR3 finishes, and the germline J gene fills in the end. This sequence joins TRBV7-8 and TRBJ2-3; 12 nucleotides match TRBD1. The CDR3 totals 16 residues. CDR1 SGHVS and CDR2 FQNEAQ come from the germline V gene. Partial CDR3 DNA: TGTGCCAGCAGCTTAGTAGGGACAGGGGGCTGGGAGACG. Amino acids: CASSLVGTGGWET. The entire CDR3 is CASSLVGTGGWETQYF. Supplemented by reference TRBV7-8 and TRBJ2-3, the full variable domain reads GAGVSQSPRYKVAKRGQDVALRCDPISGHVSLFWYQQALGQGPEFLTYFQNEAQLDKSGLPSDRFFAERPEGSVSTLKIQRTQQEDSAVYLCASSLVGTGGWETQYFGPGTRLTVL.

In its sample, this clone was seen a few times. The CDR3 sequence: CASSAGRGGGSDTQYF. The CDR3 bases that were read are TGTGCCAGCAGTGCCGGGCGGGGAGGAGGGTCAGATACG. V is TRBV2 and J is TRBJ2-3, with D perhaps TRBD2 (6 bases). The read terminates 3 residues before the CDR3 end, so the remaining end is supplied by the germline J gene. With 4 bases removed from V and 4 bases from J, the gap between germline ends came to 18 bases. CDR1 SNHLY and CDR2 FYNNEI come from the germline V gene. The CDR3 is 16 residues long.

This clone is medium-sized (0.01 to 0.1%). The DNA ends 3 residues before the CDR3 does, and the rest of the CDR3 is filled in from the germline J gene. The chain couples TRBV20-1 to TRBJ2-1, with 7 bases matching TRBD1. Germline V gives CDR1 DFQATT, CDR2 SNEGSKA (reference sequence). The CDR3 has 14 amino acids. V trimming: 6 bases; J trimming: 3 bases; junction bases outside the gene matches: 8. The CDR3 DNA, read in part, is TGCAGTGCAACTGCCGGGACAGACTACAATGAG. This sequence encodes CSATAGTDYNE. The entire CDR3 protein reads CSATAGTDYNEQFF.